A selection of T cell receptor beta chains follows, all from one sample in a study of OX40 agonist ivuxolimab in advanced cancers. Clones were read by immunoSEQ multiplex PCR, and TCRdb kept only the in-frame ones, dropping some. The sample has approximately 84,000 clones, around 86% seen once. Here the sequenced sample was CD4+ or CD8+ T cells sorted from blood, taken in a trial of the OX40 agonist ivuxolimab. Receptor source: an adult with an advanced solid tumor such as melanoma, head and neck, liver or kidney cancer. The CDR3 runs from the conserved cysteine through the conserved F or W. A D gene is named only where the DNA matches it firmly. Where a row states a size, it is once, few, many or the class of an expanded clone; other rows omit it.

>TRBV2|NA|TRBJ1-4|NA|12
CATQGPNEKLFF
TGTGCCACACAGGGTCCTAATGAAAAACTGTTTTTT
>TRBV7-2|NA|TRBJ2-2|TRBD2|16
CASLASGRAATGELFF
TGTGCCAGCTTAGCTAGCGGGAGGGCCGCTACCGGGGAGCTGTTTTTT
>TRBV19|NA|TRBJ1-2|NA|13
CASSEQGRLGYTF
TGTGCCAGTAGTGAACAGGGAAGGTTGGGCTACACCTTC
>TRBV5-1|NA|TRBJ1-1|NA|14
CASSQQGLNTEAFF
TGCGCCAGCAGCCAACAGGGATTGAACACTGAAGCTTTCTTT
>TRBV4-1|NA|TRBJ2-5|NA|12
CASSWTAETQYF
TGCGCCAGCAGCTGGACGGCAGAGACCCAGTACTTC
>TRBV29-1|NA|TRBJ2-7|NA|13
CSGLRGGSYEQYF
TGCAGCGGCCTGAGGGGTGGCTCCTACGAGCAGTACTTC
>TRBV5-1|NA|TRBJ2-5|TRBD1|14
CASSGGQAQETQYF
TGCGCCAGCAGCGGGGGACAGGCGCAAGAGACCCAGTACTTC
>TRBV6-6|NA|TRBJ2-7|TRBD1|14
CASSYRDRAYEQYF
TGTGCCAGCAGTTACCGGGACAGGGCCTACGAGCAGTACTTC
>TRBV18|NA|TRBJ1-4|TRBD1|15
CASSLPDRGREKLFF
TGTGCCAGCTCACTTCCGGACAGGGGGCGTGAAAAACTGTTTTTT
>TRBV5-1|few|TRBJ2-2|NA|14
CASANGANTGELFF
TGCGCCAGCGCTAATGGTGCGAACACCGGGGAGCTGTTTTTT
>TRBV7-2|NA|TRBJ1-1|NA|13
CASSFSLNTEAFF
TGTGCCAGCAGCTTCAGCCTGAACACTGAAGCTTTCTTT
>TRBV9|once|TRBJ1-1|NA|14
CASSPWDMNTEAFF
TGTGCCAGCAGCCCTTGGGATATGAACACTGAAGCTTTCTTT
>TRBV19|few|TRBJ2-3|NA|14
CASSILGVADTQYF
TGTGCCAGTAGTATACTTGGGGTGGCAGATACGCAGTATTTT
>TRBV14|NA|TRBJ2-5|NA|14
CASSQKRFQETQYF
TGTGCCAGCAGCCAAAAAAGGTTCCAAGAGACCCAGTACTTC
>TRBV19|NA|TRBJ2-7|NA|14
CASSIRDGSYEQYF
TGTGCCAGTAGTATTCGGGACGGGTCCTACGAGCAGTACTTC
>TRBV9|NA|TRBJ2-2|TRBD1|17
CASSAGTGRIGTGELFF
TGTGCCAGCAGCGCTGGGACAGGTAGGATAGGGACCGGGGAGCTGTTTTTT
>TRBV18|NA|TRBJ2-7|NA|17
CASSPPGGYRGSYEQYF
TGTGCCAGCTCACCACCGGGGGGGTACAGGGGATCTTACGAGCAGTACTTC
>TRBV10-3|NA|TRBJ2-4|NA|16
CAISEREGGARDIQYF
TGTGCCATCAGTGAAAGGGAAGGGGGGGCAAGGGACATTCAGTACTTC
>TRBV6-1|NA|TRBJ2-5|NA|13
CASVGNLRETQYF
TGTGCCAGCGTCGGGAATCTTAGAGAGACCCAGTACTTC
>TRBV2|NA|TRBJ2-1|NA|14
CASSVQGTRNEQFF
TGTGCCAGCAGTGTCCAAGGGACCAGAAATGAGCAGTTCTTC
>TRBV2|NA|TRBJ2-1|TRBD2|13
CASSLAGEIEQFF
TGTGCCAGCTCGCTAGCGGGAGAAATTGAGCAGTTCTTC
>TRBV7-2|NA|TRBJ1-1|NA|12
CASSPTGSKAFF
TGTGCCAGCAGCCCGACGGGGTCTAAAGCTTTCTTT
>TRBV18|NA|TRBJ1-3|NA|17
CASSPLSLPTGGNTIYF
TGTGCCAGCTCACCCTTAAGTCTCCCTACGGGGGGAAACACCATATATTTT
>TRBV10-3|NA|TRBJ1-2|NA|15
CAIRETNNKTGGYTF
TGTGCCATCAGAGAGACCAACAATAAGACGGGAGGCTACACCTTC
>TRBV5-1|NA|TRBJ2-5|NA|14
CASGERPHQETQYF
TGCGCCAGCGGGGAAAGACCACACCAAGAGACCCAGTACTTC
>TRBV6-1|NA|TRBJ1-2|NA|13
CASSETGNYGYTF
TGTGCCAGCAGTGAAACAGGAAACTATGGCTACACCTTC
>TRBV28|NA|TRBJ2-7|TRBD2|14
CASSRSGSSYEQYF
TGTGCCAGCAGTCGAAGCGGGAGCTCCTACGAGCAGTACTTC